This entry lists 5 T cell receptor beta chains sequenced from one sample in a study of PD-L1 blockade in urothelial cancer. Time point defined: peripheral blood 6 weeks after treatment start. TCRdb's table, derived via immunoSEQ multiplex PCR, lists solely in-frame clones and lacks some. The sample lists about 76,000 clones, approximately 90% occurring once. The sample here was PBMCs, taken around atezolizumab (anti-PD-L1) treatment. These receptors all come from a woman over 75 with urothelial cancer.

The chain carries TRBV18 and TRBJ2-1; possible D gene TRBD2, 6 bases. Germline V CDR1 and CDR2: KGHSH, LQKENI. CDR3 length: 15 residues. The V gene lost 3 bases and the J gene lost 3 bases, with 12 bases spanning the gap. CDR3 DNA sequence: TGTGCCAGCTCACCCCTCGGACTATTCTACAATGAGCAGTTCTTC. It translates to CASSPLGLFYNEQFF.

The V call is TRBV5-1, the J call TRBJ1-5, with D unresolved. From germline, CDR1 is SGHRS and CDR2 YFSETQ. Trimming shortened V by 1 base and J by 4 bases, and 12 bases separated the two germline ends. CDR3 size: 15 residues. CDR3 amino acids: CASSLSSGNNQPQHF. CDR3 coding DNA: TGCGCCAGCAGCTTGTCGTCAGGCAATAATCAGCCCCAGCATTTT.

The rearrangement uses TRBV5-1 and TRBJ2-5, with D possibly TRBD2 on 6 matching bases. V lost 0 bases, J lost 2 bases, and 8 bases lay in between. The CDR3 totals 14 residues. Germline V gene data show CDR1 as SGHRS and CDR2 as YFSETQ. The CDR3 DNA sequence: TGCGCCAGCAGCTTGGGCGCGGGACAAGAGACCCAGTACTTC. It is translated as CASSLGAGQETQYF.

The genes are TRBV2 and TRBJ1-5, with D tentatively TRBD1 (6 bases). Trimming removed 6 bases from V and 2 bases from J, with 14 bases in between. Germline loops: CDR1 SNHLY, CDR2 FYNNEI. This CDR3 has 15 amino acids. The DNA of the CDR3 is TGTGCCAGCAGCGAGATACAGGGTCGCAATCAGCCCCAGCATTTT. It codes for CASSEIQGRNQPQHF.

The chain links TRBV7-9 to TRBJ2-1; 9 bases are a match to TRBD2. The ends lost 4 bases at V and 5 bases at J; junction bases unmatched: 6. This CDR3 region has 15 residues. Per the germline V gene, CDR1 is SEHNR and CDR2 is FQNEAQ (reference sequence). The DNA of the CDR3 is TGTGCCAGCAGCTCGGGTCTAGCGGGGAACAATGAGCAGTTCTTC. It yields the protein CASSSGLAGNNEQFF.